This T cell receptor beta chain was captured by sequencing in a study of OX40 agonist ivuxolimab in advanced cancers. As for the study in general: With a range of roughly 20 to 79, age averaged roughly 60 years, and roughly 80% were male.

Profiling relied on immunoSEQ multiplex PCR, and the TCRdb table lists in-frame clones only, not all of them. The table shows some 83,000 clones, with over 90% occurring only once. The CDR3 spans 14 residues. V gave up 0 bases and J gave up 5 bases, with 12 bases separating them. Germline V gene data show CDR1 as SGHTS and CDR2 as YDEGEE. The TCR comes from an adult with an advanced solid tumor such as melanoma, head and neck, liver or kidney cancer. The V gene is TRBV5-8, the J gene TRBJ2-7; D remains ambiguous. Here the sequenced sample was CD4+ or CD8+ T cells sorted from blood, taken in a trial of the OX40 agonist ivuxolimab. The CDR3 DNA follows: TGTGCCAGCAGCTTGGGCAGGAGCATCGACGAGCAGTACTTC. Amino acid sequence: CASSLGRSIDEQYF.